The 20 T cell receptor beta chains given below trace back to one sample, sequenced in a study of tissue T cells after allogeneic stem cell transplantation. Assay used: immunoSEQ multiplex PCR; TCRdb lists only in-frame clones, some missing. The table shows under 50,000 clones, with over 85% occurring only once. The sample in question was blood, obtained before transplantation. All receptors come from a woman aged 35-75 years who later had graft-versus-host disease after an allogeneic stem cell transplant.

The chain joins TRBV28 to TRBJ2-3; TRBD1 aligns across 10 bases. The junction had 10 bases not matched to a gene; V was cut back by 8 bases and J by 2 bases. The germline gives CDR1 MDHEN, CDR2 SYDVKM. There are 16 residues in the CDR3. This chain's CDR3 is CASASPGQGSTDTQYF. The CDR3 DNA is TGTGCCAGCGCATCTCCGGGACAGGGGTCCACAGATACGCAGTATTTT.

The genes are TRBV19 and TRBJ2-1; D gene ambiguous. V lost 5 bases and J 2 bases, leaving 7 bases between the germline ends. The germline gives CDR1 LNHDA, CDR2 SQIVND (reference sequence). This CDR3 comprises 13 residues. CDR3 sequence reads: CASSSRTYNEQFF. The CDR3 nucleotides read TGTGCCAGTAGTTCCCGGACCTACAATGAGCAGTTCTTC.

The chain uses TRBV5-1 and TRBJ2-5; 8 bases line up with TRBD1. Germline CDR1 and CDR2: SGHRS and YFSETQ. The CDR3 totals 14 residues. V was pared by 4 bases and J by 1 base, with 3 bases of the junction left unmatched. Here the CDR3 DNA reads TGCGCCAGCAGCCGGACAGGGCCCCAAGAGACCCAGTACTTC. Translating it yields CASSRTGPQETQYF.

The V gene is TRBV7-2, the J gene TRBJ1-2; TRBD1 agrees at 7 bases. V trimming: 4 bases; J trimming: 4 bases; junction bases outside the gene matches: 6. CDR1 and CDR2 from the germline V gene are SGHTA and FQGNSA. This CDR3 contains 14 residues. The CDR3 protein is CASSSTGVLYGYTF. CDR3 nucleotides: TGTGCCAGCAGCTCTACAGGGGTTCTCTATGGCTACACCTTC.

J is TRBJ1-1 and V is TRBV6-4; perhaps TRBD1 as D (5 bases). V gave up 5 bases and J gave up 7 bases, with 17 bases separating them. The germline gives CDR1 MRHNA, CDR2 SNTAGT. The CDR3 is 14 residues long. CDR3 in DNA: TGTGCCAGCAGTCCGGGACGTCTGGGGGATGAAGCTTTCTTT. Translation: CASSPGRLGDEAFF.

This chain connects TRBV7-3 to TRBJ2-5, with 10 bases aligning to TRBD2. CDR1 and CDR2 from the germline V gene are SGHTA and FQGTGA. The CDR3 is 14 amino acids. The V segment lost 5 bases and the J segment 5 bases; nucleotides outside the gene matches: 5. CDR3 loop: CASSLAGDAETQYF. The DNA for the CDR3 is TGTGCCAGCAGCCTAGCGGGAGACGCGGAGACCCAGTACTTC. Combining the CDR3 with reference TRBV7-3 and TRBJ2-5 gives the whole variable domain GAGVSQTPSNKVTEKGKYVELRCDPISGHTALYWYRQSLGQGPEFLIYFQGTGAADDSGLPNDRFFAVRPEGSVSTLKIQRTERGDSAVYLCASSLAGDAETQYFGPGTRLLVL.

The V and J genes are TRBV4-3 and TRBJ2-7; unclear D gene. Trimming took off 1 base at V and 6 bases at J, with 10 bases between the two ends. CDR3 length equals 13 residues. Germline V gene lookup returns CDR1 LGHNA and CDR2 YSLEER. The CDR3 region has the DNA TGCGCCAGCAGCCAAGGACGAAATACCGAGCAGTACTTC. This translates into CASSQGRNTEQYF.

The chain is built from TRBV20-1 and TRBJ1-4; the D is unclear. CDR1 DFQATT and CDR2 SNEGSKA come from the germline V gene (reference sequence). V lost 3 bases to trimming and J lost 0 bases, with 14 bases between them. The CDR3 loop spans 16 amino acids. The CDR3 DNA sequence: TGCAGTGCTAGTCGGGGTTTCATCCCAACTAATGAAAAACTGTTTTTT. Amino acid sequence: CSASRGFIPTNEKLFF.

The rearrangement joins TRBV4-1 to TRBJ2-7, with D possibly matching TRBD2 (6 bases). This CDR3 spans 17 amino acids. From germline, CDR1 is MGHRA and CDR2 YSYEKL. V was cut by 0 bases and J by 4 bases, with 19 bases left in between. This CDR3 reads CASSQDMERAGLYEQYF. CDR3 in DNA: TGCGCCAGCAGCCAAGACATGGAGCGGGCCGGGCTGTACGAGCAGTACTTC.

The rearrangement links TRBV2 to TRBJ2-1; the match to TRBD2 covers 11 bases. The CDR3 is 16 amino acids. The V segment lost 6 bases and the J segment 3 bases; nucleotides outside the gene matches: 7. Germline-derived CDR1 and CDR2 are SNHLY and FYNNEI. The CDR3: CASRKTSGSGYNEQFF. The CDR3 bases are TGTGCCAGCAGGAAAACTAGCGGGAGTGGCTACAATGAGCAGTTCTTC. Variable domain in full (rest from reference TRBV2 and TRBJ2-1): EPEVTQTPSHQVTQMGQEVILRCVPISNHLYFYWYRQILGQKVEFLVSFYNNEISEKSEIFDDQFSVERPDGSNFTLKIRSTKLEDSAMYFCASRKTSGSGYNEQFFGPGTRLTVL.

CDR3 protein: CASSMSGLVDYEQYF. CDR3 DNA: TGTGCCAGTAGTATGTCGGGGTTGGTGGACTACGAGCAGTACTTC. The chain links TRBV19 to TRBJ2-7; tentative D call: TRBD2 (5 bases). Looked up from germline, CDR1 is LNHDA and CDR2 is SQIVND (reference sequence). The CDR3 runs 15 residues. V lost 3 bases and J lost 3, with 15 bases in between.

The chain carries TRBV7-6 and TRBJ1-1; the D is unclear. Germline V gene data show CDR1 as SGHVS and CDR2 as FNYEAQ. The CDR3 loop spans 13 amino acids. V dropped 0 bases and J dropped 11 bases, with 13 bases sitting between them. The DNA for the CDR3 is TGTGCCAGCAGCTTAGCAGCCGGGGTGAATGCTTTCTTT. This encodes CASSLAAGVNAFF. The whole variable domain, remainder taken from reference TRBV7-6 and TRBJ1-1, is GAGVSQSPRYKVTKRGQDVALRCDPISGHVSLYWYRQALGQGPEFLTYFNYEAQQDKSGLPNDRFSAERPEGSISTLTIQRTEQRDSAMYRCASSLAAGVNAFFGQGTRLTVV.

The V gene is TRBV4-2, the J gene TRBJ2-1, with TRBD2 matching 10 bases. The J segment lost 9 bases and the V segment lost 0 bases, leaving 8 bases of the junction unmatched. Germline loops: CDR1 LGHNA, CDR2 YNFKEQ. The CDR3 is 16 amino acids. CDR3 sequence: CASSQDPLAGVGEQFF. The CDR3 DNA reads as TGTGCCAGCAGCCAAGATCCCCTAGCGGGAGTGGGTGAGCAGTTCTTC.

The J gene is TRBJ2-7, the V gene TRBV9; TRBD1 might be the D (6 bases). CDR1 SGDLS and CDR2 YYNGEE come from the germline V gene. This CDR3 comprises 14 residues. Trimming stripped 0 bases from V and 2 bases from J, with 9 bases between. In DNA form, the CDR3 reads TGTGCCAGCAGCGTAGCGGCAGGGGCCTACGAGCAGTACTTC. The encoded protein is CASSVAAGAYEQYF.

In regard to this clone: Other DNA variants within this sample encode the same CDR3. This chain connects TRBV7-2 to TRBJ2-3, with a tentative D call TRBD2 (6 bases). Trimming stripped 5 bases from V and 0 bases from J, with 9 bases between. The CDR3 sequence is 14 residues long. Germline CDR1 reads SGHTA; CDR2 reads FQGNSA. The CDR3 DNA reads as TGTGCCAGCAGCCCGGGGACTAGCACAGATACGCAGTATTTT. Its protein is CASSPGTSTDTQYF.

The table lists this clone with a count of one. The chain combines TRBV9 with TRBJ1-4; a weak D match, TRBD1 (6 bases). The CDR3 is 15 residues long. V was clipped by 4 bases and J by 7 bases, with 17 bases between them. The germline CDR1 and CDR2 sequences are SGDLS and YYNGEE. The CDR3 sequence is CASSTRSQGREKLFF. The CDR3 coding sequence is TGTGCCAGCAGCACCCGGAGTCAGGGGCGTGAAAAACTGTTTTTT.

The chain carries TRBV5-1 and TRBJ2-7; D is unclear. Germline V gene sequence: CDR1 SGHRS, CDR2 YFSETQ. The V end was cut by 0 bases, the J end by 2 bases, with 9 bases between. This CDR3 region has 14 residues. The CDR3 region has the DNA TGCGCCAGCAGCTTGGTAGACGGCCCCTACGAGCAGTACTTC. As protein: CASSLVDGPYEQYF.

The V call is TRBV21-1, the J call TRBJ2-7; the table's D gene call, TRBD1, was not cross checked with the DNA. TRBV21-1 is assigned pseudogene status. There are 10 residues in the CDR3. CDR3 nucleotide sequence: TGTGCCAGCACCCACAGCGAGCAGTACTTC. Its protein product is CASTHSEQYF.

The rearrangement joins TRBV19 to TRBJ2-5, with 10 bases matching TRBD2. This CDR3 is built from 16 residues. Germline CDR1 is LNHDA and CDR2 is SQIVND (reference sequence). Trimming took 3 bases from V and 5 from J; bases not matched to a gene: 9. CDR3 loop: CASSIFSGRPEETQYF. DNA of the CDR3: TGTGCCAGTAGTATTTTTAGCGGGAGGCCCGAGGAGACCCAGTACTTC.

The CDR3 region has the DNA TGTGCCAGCACCCCAGGGGAAAGGACCTATGGCTACACCTTC. It codes for CASTPGERTYGYTF. The J gene is TRBJ1-2, the V gene TRBV27, with D possibly TRBD1 on 6 matching bases. This CDR3 has 14 residues. Trimming removed 7 bases at V and 4 bases at J, with 16 bases between. Germline V gives CDR1 MNHEY, CDR2 SMNVEV (reference sequence).